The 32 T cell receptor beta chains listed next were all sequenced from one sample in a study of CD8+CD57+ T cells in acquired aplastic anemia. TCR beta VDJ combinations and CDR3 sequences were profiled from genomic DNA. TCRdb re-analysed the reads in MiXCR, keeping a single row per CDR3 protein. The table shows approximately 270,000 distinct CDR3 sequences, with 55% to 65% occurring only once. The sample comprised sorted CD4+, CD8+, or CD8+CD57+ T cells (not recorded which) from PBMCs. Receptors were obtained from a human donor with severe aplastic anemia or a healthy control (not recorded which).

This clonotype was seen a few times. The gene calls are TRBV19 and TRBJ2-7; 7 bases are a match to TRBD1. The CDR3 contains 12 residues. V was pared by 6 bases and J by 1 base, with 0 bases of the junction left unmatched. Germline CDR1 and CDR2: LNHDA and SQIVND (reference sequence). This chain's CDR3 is CASRGQSYEQYF. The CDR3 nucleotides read TGTGCCAGTAGGGGACAGTCCTACGAGCAGTACTTC.

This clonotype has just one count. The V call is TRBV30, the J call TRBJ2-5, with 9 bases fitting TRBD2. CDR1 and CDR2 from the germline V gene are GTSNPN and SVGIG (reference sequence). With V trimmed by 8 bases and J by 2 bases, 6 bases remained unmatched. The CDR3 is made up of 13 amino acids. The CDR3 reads CARSGGLQETQYF. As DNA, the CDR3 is TGTGCCCGAAGCGGGGGGCTACAAGAGACCCAGTACTTC.

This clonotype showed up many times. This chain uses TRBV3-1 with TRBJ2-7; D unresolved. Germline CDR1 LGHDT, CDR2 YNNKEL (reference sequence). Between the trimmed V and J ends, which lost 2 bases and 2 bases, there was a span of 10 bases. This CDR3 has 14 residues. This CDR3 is CASSQNPLTYEQYF. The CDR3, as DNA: TGTGCCAGCAGCCAAAACCCACTCACCTACGAGCAGTACTTC.

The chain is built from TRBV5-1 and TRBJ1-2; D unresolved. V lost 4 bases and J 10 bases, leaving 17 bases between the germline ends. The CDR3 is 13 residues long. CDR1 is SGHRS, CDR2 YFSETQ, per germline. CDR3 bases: TGCGCCAGCAGCGAGCGCCCGGGAAGTACCTACACCTTC. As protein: CASSERPGSTYTF.

The CDR3 coding sequence is TGTGCCAGCAGCTTTCTGGGGGGTGAAGCTTTCTTT. Translation: CASSFLGGEAFF. The chain combines TRBV7-9 with TRBJ1-1, with a weak D call TRBD1 (5 bases). V gave up 3 bases and J gave up 7 bases, with 9 bases separating them. Per the germline V gene, CDR1 is SEHNR and CDR2 is FQNEAQ (reference sequence). This CDR3 spans 12 amino acids.

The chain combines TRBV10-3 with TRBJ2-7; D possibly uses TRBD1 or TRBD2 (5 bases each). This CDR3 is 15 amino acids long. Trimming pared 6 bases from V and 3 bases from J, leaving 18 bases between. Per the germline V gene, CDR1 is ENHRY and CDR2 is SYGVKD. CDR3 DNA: TGTGCCATCAGGATTACCCGGGACGGAGGCTACGAGCAGTACTTC. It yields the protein CAIRITRDGGYEQYF.

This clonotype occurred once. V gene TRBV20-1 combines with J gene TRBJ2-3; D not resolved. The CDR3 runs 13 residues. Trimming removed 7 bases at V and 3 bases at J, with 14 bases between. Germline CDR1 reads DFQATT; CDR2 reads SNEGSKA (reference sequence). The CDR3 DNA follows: TGCAGTGTTGCTGGATTCAGGACAGATACGCAGTATTTT. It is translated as CSVAGFRTDTQYF.

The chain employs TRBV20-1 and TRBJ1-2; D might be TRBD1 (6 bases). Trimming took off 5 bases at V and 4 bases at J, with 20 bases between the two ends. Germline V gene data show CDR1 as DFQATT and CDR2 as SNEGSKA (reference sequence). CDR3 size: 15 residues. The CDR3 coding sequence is TGCAGTGCTGCACGGACAGAACCAGGATCCTATGGCTACACCTTC. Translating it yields CSAARTEPGSYGYTF.

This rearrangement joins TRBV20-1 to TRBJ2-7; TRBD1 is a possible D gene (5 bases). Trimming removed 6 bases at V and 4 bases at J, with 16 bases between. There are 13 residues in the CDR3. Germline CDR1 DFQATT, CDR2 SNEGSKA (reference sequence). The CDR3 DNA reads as TGCAGTGCCAGGGCAGACCCAATTTACGAGCAGTACTTC. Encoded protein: CSARADPIYEQYF.

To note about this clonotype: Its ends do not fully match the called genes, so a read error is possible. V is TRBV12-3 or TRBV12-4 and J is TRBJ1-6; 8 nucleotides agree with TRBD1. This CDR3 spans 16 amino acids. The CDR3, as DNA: TGTGCCAGCAGTTTAGCACAACAGGGGGTTAATCCACCCCCCCACTTT. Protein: CASSLAQQGVNPPPHF.

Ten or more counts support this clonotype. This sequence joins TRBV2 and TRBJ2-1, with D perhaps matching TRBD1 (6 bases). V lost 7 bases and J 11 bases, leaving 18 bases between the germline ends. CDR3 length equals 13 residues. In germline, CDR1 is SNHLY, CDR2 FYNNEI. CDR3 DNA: TGTGCCAGCAAAGGAGGCCCGGGACAAAAGCAGTTCTTC. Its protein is CASKGGPGQKQFF.

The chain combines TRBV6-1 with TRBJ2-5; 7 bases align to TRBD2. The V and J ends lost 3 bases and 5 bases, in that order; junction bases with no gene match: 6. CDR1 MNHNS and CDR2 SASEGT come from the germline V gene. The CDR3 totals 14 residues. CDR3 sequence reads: CASSERGSRETQYF. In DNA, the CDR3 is TGTGCCAGCAGTGAGCGGGGGAGTCGTGAGACCCAGTACTTC.

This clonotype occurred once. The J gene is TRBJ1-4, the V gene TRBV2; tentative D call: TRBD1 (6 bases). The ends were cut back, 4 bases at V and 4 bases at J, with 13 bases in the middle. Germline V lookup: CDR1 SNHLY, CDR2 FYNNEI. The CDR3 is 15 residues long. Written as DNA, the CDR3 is TGTGCCAGCAGTGCCTCCGGACAGCTTAATGAAAAACTGTTTTTT. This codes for CASSASGQLNEKLFF.

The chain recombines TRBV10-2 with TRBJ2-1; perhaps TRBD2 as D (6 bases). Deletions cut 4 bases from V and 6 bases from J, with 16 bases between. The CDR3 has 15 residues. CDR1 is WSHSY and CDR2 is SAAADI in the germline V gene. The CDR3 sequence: CASSVKRAGPNEQFF. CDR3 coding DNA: TGCGCCAGCAGTGTCAAGCGGGCGGGCCCCAATGAGCAGTTCTTC.

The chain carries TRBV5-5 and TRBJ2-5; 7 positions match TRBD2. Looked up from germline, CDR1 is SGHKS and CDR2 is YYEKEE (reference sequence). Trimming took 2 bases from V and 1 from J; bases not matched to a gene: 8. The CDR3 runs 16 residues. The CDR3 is CASSFRLSGSQETQYF. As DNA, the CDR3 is TGTGCCAGCAGCTTCCGGCTTAGCGGGTCCCAAGAGACCCAGTACTTC.

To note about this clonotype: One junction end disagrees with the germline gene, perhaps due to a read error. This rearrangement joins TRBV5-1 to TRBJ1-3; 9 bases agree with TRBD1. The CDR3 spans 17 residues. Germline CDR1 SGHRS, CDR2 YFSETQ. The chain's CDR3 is CASGLVLQGASGNTIYF. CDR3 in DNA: TGCGCCAGCGGCTTGGTTTTACAGGGGGCTTCTGGAAACACCATATATTTT. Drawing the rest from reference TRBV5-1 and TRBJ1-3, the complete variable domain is KAGVTQTPRYLIKTRGQQVTLSCSPISGHRSVSWYQQTPGQGLQFLFEYFSETQRNKGNFPGRFSGRQFSNSRSEMNVSTLELGDSALYLCASGLVLQGASGNTIYFGEGSWLTVV.

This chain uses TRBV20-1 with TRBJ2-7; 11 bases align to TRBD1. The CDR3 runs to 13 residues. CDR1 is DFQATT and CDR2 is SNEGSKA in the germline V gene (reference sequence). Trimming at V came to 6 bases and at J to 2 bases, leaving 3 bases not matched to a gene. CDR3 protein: CSATDRGPYEQYF. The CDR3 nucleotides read TGCAGTGCCACGGACAGGGGGCCCTACGAGCAGTACTTC.

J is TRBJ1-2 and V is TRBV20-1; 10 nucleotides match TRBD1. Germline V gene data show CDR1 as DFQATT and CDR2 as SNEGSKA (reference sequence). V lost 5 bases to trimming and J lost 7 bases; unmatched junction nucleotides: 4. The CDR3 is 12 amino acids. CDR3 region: CSAGGQGSGYTF. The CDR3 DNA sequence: TGCAGTGCTGGGGGACAGGGGTCTGGCTACACCTTC.

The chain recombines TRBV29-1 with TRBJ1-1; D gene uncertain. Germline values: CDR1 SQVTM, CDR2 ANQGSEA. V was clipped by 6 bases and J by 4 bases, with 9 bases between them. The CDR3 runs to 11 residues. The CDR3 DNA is TGCAGCGTCGCCGGGGTCACTGAAGCTTTCTTT. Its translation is CSVAGVTEAFF.

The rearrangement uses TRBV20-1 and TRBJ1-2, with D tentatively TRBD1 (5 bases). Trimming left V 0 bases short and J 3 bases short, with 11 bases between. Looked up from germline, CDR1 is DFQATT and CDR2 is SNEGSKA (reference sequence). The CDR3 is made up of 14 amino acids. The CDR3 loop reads CSARDRQTYYGYTF. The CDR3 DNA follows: TGCAGTGCTAGAGACCGACAGACCTACTATGGCTACACCTTC.

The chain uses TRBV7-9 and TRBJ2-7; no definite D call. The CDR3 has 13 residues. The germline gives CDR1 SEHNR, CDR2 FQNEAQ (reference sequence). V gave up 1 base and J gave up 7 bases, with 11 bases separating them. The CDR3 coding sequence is TGTGCCAGCAGCTTAGTCAGCAACTTAGAGCAGTACTTC. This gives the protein CASSLVSNLEQYF.

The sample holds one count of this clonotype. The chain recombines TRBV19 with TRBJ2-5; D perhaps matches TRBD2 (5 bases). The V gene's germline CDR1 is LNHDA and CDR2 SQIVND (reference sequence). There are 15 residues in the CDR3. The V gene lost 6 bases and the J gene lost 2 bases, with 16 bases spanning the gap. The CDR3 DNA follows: TGTGCCAGTAGGGAAGTGGTACTAGAACAAGAGACCCAGTACTTC. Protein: CASREVVLEQETQYF.

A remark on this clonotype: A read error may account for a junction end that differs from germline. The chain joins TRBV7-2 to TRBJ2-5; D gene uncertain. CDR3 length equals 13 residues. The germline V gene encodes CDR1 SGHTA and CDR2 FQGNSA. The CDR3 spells CASSSSNHETQYF. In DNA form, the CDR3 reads TGTGCCAGCAGCTCGTCCAACCATGAGACCCAGTACTTC.

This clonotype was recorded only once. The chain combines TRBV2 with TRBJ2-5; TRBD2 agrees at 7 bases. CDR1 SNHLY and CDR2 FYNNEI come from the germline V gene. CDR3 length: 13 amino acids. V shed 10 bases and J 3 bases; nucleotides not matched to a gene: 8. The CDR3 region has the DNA TGTGCCACCGGTAGTGGGAGGGAAGAGACCCAGTACTTC. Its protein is CATGSGREETQYF.

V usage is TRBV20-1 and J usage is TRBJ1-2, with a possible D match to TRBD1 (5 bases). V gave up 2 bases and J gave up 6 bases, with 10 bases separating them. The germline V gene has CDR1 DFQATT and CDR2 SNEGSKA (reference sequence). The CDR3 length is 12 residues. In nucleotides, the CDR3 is TGCAGTGCTAGAAAGGGGTTGGATGGCTACACCTTC. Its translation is CSARKGLDGYTF.

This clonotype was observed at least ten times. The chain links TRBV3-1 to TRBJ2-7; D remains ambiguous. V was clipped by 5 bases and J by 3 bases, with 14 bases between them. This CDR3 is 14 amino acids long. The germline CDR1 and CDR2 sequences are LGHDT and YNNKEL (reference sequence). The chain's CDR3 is CASSSSLGLYEQYF. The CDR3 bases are TGTGCCAGCAGCTCCTCGTTGGGCCTCTACGAGCAGTACTTC.

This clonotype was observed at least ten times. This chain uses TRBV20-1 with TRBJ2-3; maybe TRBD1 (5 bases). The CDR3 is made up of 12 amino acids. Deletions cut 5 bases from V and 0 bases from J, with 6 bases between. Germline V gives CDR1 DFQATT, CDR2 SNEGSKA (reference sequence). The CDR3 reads CSASGSTDTQYF. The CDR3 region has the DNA TGCAGTGCTTCAGGGAGCACAGATACGCAGTATTTT.

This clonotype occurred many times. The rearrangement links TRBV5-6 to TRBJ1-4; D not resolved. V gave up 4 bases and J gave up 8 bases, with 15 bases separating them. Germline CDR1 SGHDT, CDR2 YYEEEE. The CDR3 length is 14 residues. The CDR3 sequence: CASSPREGQEKLFF. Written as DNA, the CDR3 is TGTGCCAGCAGCCCCCGAGAAGGTCAGGAAAAACTGTTTTTT.

This CDR3 reads CASSLFYEQYF. CDR3 sequence (DNA): TGTGCCAGCAGTCTTTTCTACGAGCAGTACTTC. The J gene is TRBJ2-7, the V gene TRBV12-3 or TRBV12-4; no reliable D call. CDR3 length: 11 amino acids. Trimming took off 5 bases at V and 3 bases at J, with 5 bases between the two ends.

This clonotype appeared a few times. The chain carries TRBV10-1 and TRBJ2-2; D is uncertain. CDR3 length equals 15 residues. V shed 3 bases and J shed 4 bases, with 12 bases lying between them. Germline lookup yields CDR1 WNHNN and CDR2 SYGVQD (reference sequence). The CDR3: CASSDTSMGTGELFF. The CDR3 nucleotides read TGCGCCAGCAGTGATACCTCCATGGGCACCGGGGAGCTGTTTTTT.

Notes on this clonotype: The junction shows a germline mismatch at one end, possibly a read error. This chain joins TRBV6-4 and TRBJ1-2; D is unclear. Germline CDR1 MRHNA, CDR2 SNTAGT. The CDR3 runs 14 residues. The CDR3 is CASSYSFDSLGYTF. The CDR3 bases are TGTGCCAGCAGTTACTCGTTCGACTCCCTCGGCTACACCTTC.

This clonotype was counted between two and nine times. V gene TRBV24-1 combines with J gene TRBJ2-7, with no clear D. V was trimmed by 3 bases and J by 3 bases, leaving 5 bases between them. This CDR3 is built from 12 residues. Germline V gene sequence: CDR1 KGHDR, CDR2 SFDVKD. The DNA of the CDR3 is TGTGCCACCAGTGATGGACGCTACGAGCAGTACTTC. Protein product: CATSDGRYEQYF.